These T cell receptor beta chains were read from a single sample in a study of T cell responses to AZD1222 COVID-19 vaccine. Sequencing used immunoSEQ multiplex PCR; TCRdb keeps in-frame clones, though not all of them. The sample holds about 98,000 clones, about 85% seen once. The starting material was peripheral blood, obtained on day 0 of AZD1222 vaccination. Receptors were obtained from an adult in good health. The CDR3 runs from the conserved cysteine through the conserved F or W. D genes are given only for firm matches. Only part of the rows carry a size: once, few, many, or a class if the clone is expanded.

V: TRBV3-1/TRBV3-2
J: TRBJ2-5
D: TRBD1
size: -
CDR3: CASSIGTARETQYF
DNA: TGTGCCAGCAGCATCGGGACAGCCCGAGAGACCCAGTACTTC

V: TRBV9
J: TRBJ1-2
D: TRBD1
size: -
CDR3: CASSGGGSIYTF
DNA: TGTGCCAGCAGCGGAGGGGGCAGCATCTACACCTTC

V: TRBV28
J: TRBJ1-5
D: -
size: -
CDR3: CASIKRAGRQPQHF
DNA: TGTGCCAGCATTAAGAGGGCGGGAAGACAGCCCCAGCATTTT

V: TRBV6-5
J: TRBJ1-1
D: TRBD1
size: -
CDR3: CATPGGGRTEAFF
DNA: TGTGCCACCCCGGGAGGGGGCAGGACTGAAGCTTTCTTT

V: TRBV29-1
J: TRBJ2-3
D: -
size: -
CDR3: CSANPFGHRTDTQYF
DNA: TGCAGCGCCAACCCCTTCGGGCACCGCACAGATACGCAGTATTTT

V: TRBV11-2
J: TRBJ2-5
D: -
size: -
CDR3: CASSLVNTAWETQYF
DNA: TGTGCCAGCAGCTTAGTCAATACTGCTTGGGAGACCCAGTACTTC

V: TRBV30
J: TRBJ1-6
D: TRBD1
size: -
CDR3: CAWSVGQGAFSPLHF
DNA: TGTGCCTGGAGTGTAGGACAGGGGGCGTTTTCACCCCTCCACTTT

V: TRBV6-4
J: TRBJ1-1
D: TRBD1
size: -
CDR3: CASRLQGADTEAFF
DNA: TGTGCCAGCAGACTACAGGGGGCCGACACTGAAGCTTTCTTT

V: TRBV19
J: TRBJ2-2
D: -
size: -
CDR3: CASRPPGTNTGELFF
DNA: TGTGCCAGTCGTCCCCCCGGGACGAACACCGGGGAGCTGTTTTTT

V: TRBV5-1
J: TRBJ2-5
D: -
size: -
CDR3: CASSEQETQYF
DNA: TGCGCCAGCAGTGAACAAGAGACCCAGTACTTC

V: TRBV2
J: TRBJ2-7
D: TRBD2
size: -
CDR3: CASSVGTSGRGFVPGSYEQYF
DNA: TGTGCCAGCAGTGTAGGGACTAGCGGGAGAGGATTCGTGCCTGGCTCCTACGAGCAGTACTTC

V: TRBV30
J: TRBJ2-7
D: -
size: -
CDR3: CAWSQTYYEQYF
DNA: TGTGCCTGGAGTCAGACGTACTACGAGCAGTACTTC

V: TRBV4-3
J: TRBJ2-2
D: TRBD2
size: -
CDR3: CASSQDPVGRGGQLFF
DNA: TGCGCCAGCAGCCAAGATCCGGTTGGGCGGGGGGGACAGCTGTTTTTT

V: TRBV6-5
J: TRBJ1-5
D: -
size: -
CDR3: CASSVTVGGNQPQHF
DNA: TGTGCCAGCAGCGTTACAGTAGGAGGCAATCAGCCCCAGCATTTT

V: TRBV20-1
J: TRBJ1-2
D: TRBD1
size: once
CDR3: CTASQGQGTYGYTF
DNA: TGCACCGCTAGTCAGGGACAGGGTACATATGGCTACACCTTC

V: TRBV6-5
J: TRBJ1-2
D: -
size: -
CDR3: CASSYSWELGGYTF
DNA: TGTGCCAGCAGTTACTCGTGGGAGTTAGGAGGCTACACCTTC

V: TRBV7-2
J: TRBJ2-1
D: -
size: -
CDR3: CASSFLPPPGGQFF
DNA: TGTGCCAGCAGCTTCTTACCTCCGCCTGGAGGGCAGTTCTTC

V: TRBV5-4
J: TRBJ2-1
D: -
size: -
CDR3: CASSFPTGVYNEQFF
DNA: TGTGCCAGCAGCTTCCCAACAGGAGTTTACAATGAGCAGTTCTTC

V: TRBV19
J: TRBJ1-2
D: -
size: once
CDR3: CASSIDGPGQIYGYTF
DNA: TGTGCCAGTAGTATAGATGGCCCGGGGCAGATCTATGGCTACACCTTC

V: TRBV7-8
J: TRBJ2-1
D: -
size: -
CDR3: CASSLDPQSSYNEQFF
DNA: TGTGCCAGCAGCTTAGATCCACAATCCTCCTACAATGAGCAGTTCTTC

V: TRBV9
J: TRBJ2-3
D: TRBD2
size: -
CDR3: CASSPGLAGDLDTQYF
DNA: TGTGCCAGCAGCCCGGGACTAGCGGGAGATCTTGATACGCAGTATTTT

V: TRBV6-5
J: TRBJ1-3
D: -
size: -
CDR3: CASRPSTSSGNTIYF
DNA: TGTGCCAGCAGGCCCAGTACCAGCTCTGGAAACACCATATATTTT

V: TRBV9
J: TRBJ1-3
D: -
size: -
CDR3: CASSVAGLTGARGNTIYF
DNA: TGTGCCAGCAGCGTAGCAGGGTTAACGGGGGCGCGTGGAAACACCATATATTTT

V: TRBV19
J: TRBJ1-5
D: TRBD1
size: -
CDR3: CASSREGGHQPQHF
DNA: TGTGCCAGTAGTAGGGAAGGGGGCCATCAGCCCCAGCATTTT

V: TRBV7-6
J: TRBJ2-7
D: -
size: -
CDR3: CASSLDPKTSYEQYF
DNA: TGTGCCAGCAGCTTAGATCCGAAGACGTCCTACGAGCAGTACTTC

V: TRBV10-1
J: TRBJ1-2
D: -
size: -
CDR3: CASSELGPGRNYGYTF
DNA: TGCGCCAGCAGTGAGCTTGGTCCAGGCCGTAACTATGGCTACACCTTC

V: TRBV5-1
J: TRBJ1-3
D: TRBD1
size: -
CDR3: CASSVGQISGNTIYF
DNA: TGCGCCAGCAGCGTGGGACAGATCTCTGGAAACACCATATATTTT

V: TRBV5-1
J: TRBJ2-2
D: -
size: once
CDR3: CASSLRDKGTGELFF
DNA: TGCGCCAGCAGCTTACGGGATAAGGGGACCGGGGAGCTGTTTTTT

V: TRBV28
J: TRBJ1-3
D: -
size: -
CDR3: CASRGNTIYF
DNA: TGTGCCAGCCGAGGAAACACCATATATTTT

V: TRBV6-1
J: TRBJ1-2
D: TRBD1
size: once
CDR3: CASSEPGQGDYGYTF
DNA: TGTGCCAGCAGTGAACCGGGACAGGGAGACTATGGCTACACCTTC

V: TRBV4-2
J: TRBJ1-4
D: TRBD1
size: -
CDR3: CASSQVRKGQGQKLFF
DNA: TGTGCCAGCAGCCAAGTAAGGAAAGGACAGGGTCAAAAACTGTTTTTT

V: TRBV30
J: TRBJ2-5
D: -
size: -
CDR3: CAWSVHYRETQYF
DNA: TGTGCCTGGAGTGTACACTATCGAGAGACCCAGTACTTC

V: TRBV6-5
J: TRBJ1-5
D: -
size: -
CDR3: CASRSDGNSNQPQHF
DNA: TGTGCCAGCAGATCGGACGGCAATAGCAATCAGCCCCAGCATTTT

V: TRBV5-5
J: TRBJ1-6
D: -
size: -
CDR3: CASSSGPLSRVSPLHF
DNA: TGTGCCAGCAGCTCGGGACCATTGTCCAGAGTTTCACCCCTCCACTTT

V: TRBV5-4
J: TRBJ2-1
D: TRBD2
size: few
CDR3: CASSPTSGGANEQFF
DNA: TGTGCCAGCAGCCCAACTAGCGGGGGGGCCAATGAGCAGTTCTTC

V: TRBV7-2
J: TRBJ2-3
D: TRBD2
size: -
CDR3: CASSMGLAGTDTQYF
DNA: TGTGCCAGCAGCATGGGACTAGCTGGGACAGATACGCAGTATTTT

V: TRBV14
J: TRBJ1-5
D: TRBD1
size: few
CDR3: CASSQDDREGSYQPQHF
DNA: TGTGCCAGCAGCCAAGACGACAGGGAGGGATCTTATCAGCCCCAGCATTTT

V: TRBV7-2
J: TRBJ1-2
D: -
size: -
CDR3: CASSLAGQFGYTF
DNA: TGTGCCAGCAGCTTAGCGGGGCAGTTCGGCTACACCTTC

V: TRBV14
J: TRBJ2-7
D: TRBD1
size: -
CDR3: CASSDRVNYEQYF
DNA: TGTGCCAGCAGTGACAGGGTTAACTACGAGCAGTACTTC

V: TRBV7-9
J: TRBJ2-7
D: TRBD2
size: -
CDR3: CASSLAAGGSSYEQYF
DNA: TGTGCCAGCAGCTTAGCGGCGGGGGGTTCGTCCTACGAGCAGTACTTC